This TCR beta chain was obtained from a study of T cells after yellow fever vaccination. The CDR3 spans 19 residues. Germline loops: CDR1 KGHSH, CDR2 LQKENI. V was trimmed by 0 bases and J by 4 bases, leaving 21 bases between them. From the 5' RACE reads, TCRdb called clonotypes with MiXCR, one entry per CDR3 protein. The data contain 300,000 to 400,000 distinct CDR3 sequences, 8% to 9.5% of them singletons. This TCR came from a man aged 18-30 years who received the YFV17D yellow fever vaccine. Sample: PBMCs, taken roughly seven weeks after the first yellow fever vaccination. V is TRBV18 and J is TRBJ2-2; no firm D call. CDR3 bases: TGTGCCAGCTCACCACCGATAGGACGTTCTCGGCTCGGCACCGGGGAGCTGTTTTTT. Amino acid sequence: CASSPPIGRSRLGTGELFF.